The rows below give T cell receptor beta chains drawn from one sample of a study of blood T cells in healthy people across ages. TCRdb re-called the 5' RACE reads with MiXCR, one entry per CDR3 protein. The sample records around 710,000 distinct CDR3 sequences, 43% being singletons. Sequenced: blood. These receptor sequences come from a woman aged 60 to 75 in good health. CDR3s include the opening cysteine and the closing phenylalanine or tryptophan. A D gene is named only where the DNA matches it firmly. Not every row has a clone size; where given, it reads once, few, many or a size class.

v_call	j_call	clone_size	d_call	cdr3_nt	cdr3_aa
TRBV5-1	TRBJ2-5	few	NA	TGCGCCAGCAGCTTGGGGGGGGAGACCCTAGAGACCCAGTACTTC	CASSLGGETLETQYF
TRBV7-9	TRBJ2-7	NA	TRBD1	TGTGCCAGCAGCCAAGACAGGGGTGACTCCTACGAGCAGTACTTC	CASSQDRGDSYEQYF
TRBV28	TRBJ1-2	NA	TRBD1	TGTGCCAGCAGTCCGACAGGGGTGGGCTATGACTACACCTTC	CASSPTGVGYDYTF
TRBV10-3	TRBJ2-5	NA	NA	TGTGCCATATGGGCGGGTGGAGGAGAGACCCAGTACTTC	CAIWAGGGETQYF
TRBV28	TRBJ2-5	NA	TRBD1	TGTGCCAGCAGTCCTTCCAGGGGGCCCGTGATTCAAGAGACCCAGTACTTC	CASSPSRGPVIQETQYF
TRBV2	TRBJ2-1	NA	TRBD1	TGTGCCAGCAGGCACAACCGGGACAGGAGGTTTCAGAATGAGCAGTTCTTC	CASRHNRDRRFQNEQFF
TRBV7-2	TRBJ2-5	few	NA	TGTGCCAGCAGCTTAGCGGGAGGTGGGCAGTACTTC	CASSLAGGGQYF
TRBV18	TRBJ2-1	NA	NA	TGTGCCAGCTCACCACAAAGGGACAACTACAATGAGCAGTTCTTC	CASSPQRDNYNEQFF
TRBV28	TRBJ2-1	once	TRBD2	TGTGCCAGCAGTCCTAGCGGGGGGGAGAGGACCCAGTTCTTC	CASSPSGGERTQFF
TRBV27	TRBJ2-1	few	NA	TGTGCCAGCAGCTTATATCGACCCATCGCAAACTCCTACAATGAGCAGTTCTTC	CASSLYRPIANSYNEQFF
TRBV20-1	TRBJ1-6	NA	NA	TGCAGTGCTAGCTACAGTCAATCTGGTTCACCCCTCCACTTT	CSASYSQSGSPLHF
TRBV20-1	TRBJ2-7	few	NA	TGCAGTGCAGGCCCGGACAACCGACCCTACGAGCAGTACTTC	CSAGPDNRPYEQYF
TRBV7-9	TRBJ1-4	NA	NA	TGTGCCAGCAGCCCGACCGTTGAAAAACTGTTTTTT	CASSPTVEKLFF
TRBV12-3/TRBV12-4	TRBJ2-3	few	NA	TGTGCCAGCAGTTTAGGACCAGGGGACTGGGATACGCAGTATTTT	CASSLGPGDWDTQYF
TRBV10-3	TRBJ2-5	NA	NA	TGTGCCATCAGTGAGGGGGGGAGAGAGGAGACCCAGTACTTC	CAISEGGREETQYF
TRBV6-5	TRBJ2-1	NA	NA	TGTGCCAGCAGTTACTACAGCCAAGCGCCGAGAGATGAGCAGTTCTTC	CASSYYSQAPRDEQFF
TRBV20-1	TRBJ1-1	few	NA	TGCAGTGCTAGAGGACAGAACACTGAAGCTTTCTTT	CSARGQNTEAFF
TRBV4-2	TRBJ2-7	few	NA	TGTGCCAGCAGCCAAGGGGTGGAGACTGGCTACGAGCAGTACTTC	CASSQGVETGYEQYF
TRBV12-3/TRBV12-4	TRBJ1-2	NA	TRBD1	TGTGCCAGCAGTAACAGGGGGCGGAGGGGCTACACCTTC	CASSNRGRRGYTF
TRBV5-1	TRBJ1-2	many	TRBD1	TGCGCCAGCAGCTTGACCGGGACAGGGAGGGTTCAGGACGGCTACACCTTC	CASSLTGTGRVQDGYTF
TRBV3-1	TRBJ2-4	many	NA	TGTGCCAGCAGCCAAGAGGCGCGGGCTGGGGCGGCCAAAAACATTCAGTACTTC	CASSQEARAGAAKNIQYF
TRBV7-2	TRBJ2-7	NA	NA	TGTGCCAACAGCTTGGACTACTACGAGCAGTACTTC	CANSLDYYEQYF
TRBV20-1	TRBJ2-3	NA	NA	TGCAGTGCTAGACGAGGCGGTGCGAACACAGATACGCAGTATTTT	CSARRGGANTDTQYF
TRBV20-1	TRBJ2-1	NA	NA	TGCAGTGCTAGCGGGACTGCCTACAATGAGCAGTTCTTC	CSASGTAYNEQFF
TRBV5-1	TRBJ2-5	NA	NA	TGCGCCAGCAGCTTAAATGGCAGGGTTGAGACCCAGTACTTC	CASSLNGRVETQYF
TRBV20-1	TRBJ2-3	NA	NA	TGCAGTGCTAGCGGCCTAATGAGCACAGATGCGCAGTATTTT	CSASGLMSTDAQYF
TRBV3-1	TRBJ1-4	few	NA	TGTGCCAGCAGCCCCCAGCCCCCGGAACTGTTTTTT	CASSPQPPELFF
TRBV7-2	TRBJ2-3	many	NA	TGTGCCAGCAGCTTATCCGCAGCCCTGAGCACAGATACGCAGTATTTT	CASSLSAALSTDTQYF
TRBV4-1	TRBJ1-1	NA	NA	TGCGCCAGCAGCCAAGAAGAAGGGAGAGGTGAAGCTTTCTTT	CASSQEEGRGEAFF
TRBV6-5	TRBJ1-1	NA	TRBD1	TGTGCCAGCAGTTACCAGGGGGCAAACACTGAAGCTTTCTTT	CASSYQGANTEAFF
TRBV6-1	TRBJ2-1	NA	TRBD2	TGTGCCAGCAGTGAAGAATCTAGCGGGACTCCCGAGCAGTTCTTC	CASSEESSGTPEQFF
TRBV3-1	TRBJ2-5	many	TRBD2	TGTGCCAGCAGCCTGGCTAGCGGGAGAGAGACCCAGTACTTC	CASSLASGRETQYF
TRBV29-1	TRBJ1-3	NA	NA	TGCAGCGTTGAAAGGCAGTTCAACACCATATATTTT	CSVERQFNTIYF
TRBV20-1	TRBJ2-5	few	TRBD2	TGCAGTGCTTGCGGGACTAGCGGCGCAATGGCGGAGACCCAGTACTTC	CSACGTSGAMAETQYF
TRBV24-1	TRBJ2-3	NA	NA	TGTGCCACCAGTGATCGGACAGCGAGAAGCACAGATACGCAGTATTTT	CATSDRTARSTDTQYF
TRBV30	TRBJ1-1	NA	NA	TGTGCCGGGTATATGAACACTGAAGCTTTCTTT	CAGYMNTEAFF
TRBV25-1	TRBJ1-4	NA	TRBD1	TGTGCCAGCAGTGCGTCACAGGGGTTCTTTGAAAAACTGTTTTTT	CASSASQGFFEKLFF
TRBV9	TRBJ1-4	few	NA	TGTGCCAGCAGCCCAAGGGGATCTAATGAAAAACTGTTTTTT	CASSPRGSNEKLFF
TRBV29-1	TRBJ2-5	many	NA	TGCAGCGTTGCGGGAGTTCACCAAGAGACCCAGTACTTC	CSVAGVHQETQYF
TRBV18	TRBJ2-1	few	NA	TGTGCCAGCTCATACGGGGAATACAATGAGCAGTTCTTC	CASSYGEYNEQFF
TRBV12-5	TRBJ1-1	few	NA	TGTGCTAGTGGTTTGGGGTCCGAAGCTTTCTTT	CASGLGSEAFF
TRBV5-6	TRBJ2-7	many	TRBD2	TGTGCCAGCAGCTTGGTGAGCGGGAGTCTCTCCTACGAGCAGTACTTC	CASSLVSGSLSYEQYF
TRBV2	TRBJ1-2	NA	TRBD1	TGTGCCAGCCTCCGGGACAGCTATGGCTACACCTTC	CASLRDSYGYTF
TRBV6-1	TRBJ2-1	many	TRBD1	TGTGCCAGCAGTGAGCGTGTGACAGGGGGGTTTGGTGAGCAGTTCTTC	CASSERVTGGFGEQFF
TRBV5-1	TRBJ2-2	few	NA	TGCGCCAGCAAGGGGGAGAACACCGGGGAGCTGTTTTTT	CASKGENTGELFF
TRBV10-3	TRBJ2-5	NA	NA	TGTGCCATCAGTGATAACTCTAGGGCGAACAATGAGCAGTACTTC	CAISDNSRANNEQYF
TRBV18	TRBJ1-1	many	NA	TGTGCCAGCAGCCCCAGCTCGGTGAACACTGAAGCTTTCTTT	CASSPSSVNTEAFF
TRBV28	TRBJ2-7	NA	TRBD1	TGTGCCAGCAGACCACAGGGGGAGTACGAGCAGTACTTC	CASRPQGEYEQYF
TRBV20-1	TRBJ2-1	few	NA	TGCAGTGCTAGCGTCGCGGGAAACTACAATGAGCAGTTCTTC	CSASVAGNYNEQFF
TRBV5-1	TRBJ2-6	few	NA	TGCGCCAGCAGCTTCAAGGGTTGGGAGGCCAACGTCCTGACTTTC	CASSFKGWEANVLTF
TRBV20-1	TRBJ1-6	NA	TRBD1	TGCAGTGCTAGTAAAACGTCAGGGGGGAATTCACCCCTCCACTTT	CSASKTSGGNSPLHF